This T cell receptor (beta chain) was obtained from a study of T cell repertoires in cytomegalovirus infection. For the study at large: An indication of both CMV infection and matching HLA type came from public TCR beta signatures.

Findings and limits, study-wide: The ex vivo response showed dominance by HLA-C-restricted CMV-specific TCR beta clonotypes. Of the TCR beta families, the public ones yielded a cumulative frequency that identified carriers of CMV plus the relevant HLA.

This clonotype occurred a few times. Its cognate antigen is unknown. TCRdb re-analysed the reads in MiXCR, keeping a single row per CDR3 protein. Found here are about 330,000 distinct CDR3 sequences, 9.5% of them singletons; the top ten hold about 4.5%. The sequenced sample was PBMCs. This sequence originates from a human donor in good health (CMV status not recorded). Some clones in this sample may be carry-over from other donors' samples.

CDR3 nucleotides: TGTGCCAGCAGCACCTACCCTCCTAGCGGATTCACCGGGGAGCTGTTTTTT. Translating it yields CASSTYPPSGFTGELFF. The rearrangement links TRBV7-2 to TRBJ2-2; 7 nucleotides align to TRBD2. The CDR3 totals 17 residues. J lost 4 bases, V lost 5 bases, and 13 bases had no gene match. Germline V gene lookup returns CDR1 SGHTA and CDR2 FQGNSA.